This record concerns one TCR beta chain sequence. The target antigen is unknown. The V and J ends lost 5 bases and 2 bases, in that order; junction bases with no gene match: 8. The CDR3 totals 16 residues. The germline V gene encodes CDR1 SEHNR and CDR2 FQNEAQ (reference sequence). The sample belongs to a study of beta chain features in type 1 diabetes. Points from the study as a whole: Among patients, naive, central memory and Treg TCRB repertoires appeared more similar than among healthy donors. Within each of all four CD4+ subsets, Type 1 diabetes patients had TCRB CDR3s that were moderately but significantly shorter.

It was via CD45RO/CCR7/CD25/CD127/CD95/CD27 that CD4+ naive, central memory, regulatory and stem cell-like memory cells were sorted. Expressed TCRB transcripts got sequenced, as all isolated RNA was reverse transcribed. Around 3.57 million reads was the average for naive, central memory and regulatory T cell samples. Using immunoSEQ multiplex PCR, the repertoire was profiled, and TCRdb retains in-frame clones only, with some absent. The profile shows around 56,000 clones, roughly half of them singletons. The V gene is TRBV7-9, the J gene TRBJ1-5; 8 bases line up with TRBD1. The receptor's source is a woman aged 35 to 49 with type 1 diabetes. Sequencing input: Tregs from blood. The CDR3 loop is CASSVTGGDGNQPQHF. CDR3 DNA: TGTGCCAGCAGCGTTACAGGGGGGGATGGCAATCAGCCCCAGCATTTT.